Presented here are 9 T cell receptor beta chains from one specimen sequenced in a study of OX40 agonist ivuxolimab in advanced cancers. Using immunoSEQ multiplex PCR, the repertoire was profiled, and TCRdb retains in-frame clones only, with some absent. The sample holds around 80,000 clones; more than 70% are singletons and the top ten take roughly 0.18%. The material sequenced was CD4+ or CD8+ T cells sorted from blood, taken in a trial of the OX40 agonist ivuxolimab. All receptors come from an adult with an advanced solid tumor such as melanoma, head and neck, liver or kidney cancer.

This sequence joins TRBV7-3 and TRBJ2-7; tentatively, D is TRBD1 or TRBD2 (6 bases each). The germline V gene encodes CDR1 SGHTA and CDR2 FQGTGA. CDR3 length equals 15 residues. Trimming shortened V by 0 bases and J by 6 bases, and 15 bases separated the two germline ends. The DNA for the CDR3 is TGTGCCAGCAGCTTAACAGGGGGAGGTCGAGGCGAGCAGTACTTC. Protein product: CASSLTGGGRGEQYF.

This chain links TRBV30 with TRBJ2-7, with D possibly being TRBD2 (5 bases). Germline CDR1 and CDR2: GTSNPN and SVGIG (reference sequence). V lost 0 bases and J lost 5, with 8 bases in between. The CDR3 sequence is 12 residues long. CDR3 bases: TGTGCCTGGAGTGTTTGGGAGAACGAGCAGTACTTC. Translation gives CAWSVWENEQYF.

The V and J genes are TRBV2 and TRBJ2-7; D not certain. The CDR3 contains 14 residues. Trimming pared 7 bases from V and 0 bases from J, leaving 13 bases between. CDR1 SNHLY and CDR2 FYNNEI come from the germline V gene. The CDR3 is CASKARLSSYEQYF. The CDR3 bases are TGTGCCAGCAAGGCTAGGTTAAGCTCCTACGAGCAGTACTTC.

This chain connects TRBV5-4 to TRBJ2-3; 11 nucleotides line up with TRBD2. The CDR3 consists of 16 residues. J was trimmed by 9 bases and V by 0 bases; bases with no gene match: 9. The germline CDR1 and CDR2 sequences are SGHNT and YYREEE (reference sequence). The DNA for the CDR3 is TGTGCCAGCAGCTTGGCCGAACTAGCGGGAGCTGGAACGCAGTATTTT. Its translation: CASSLAELAGAGTQYF.

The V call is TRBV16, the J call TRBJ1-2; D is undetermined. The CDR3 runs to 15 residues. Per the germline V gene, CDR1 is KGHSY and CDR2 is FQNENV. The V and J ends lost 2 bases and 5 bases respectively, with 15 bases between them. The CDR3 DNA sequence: TGTGCCAGCAGCCAAAAACACCACCGGTCTTATGGCTACACCTTC. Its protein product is CASSQKHHRSYGYTF.

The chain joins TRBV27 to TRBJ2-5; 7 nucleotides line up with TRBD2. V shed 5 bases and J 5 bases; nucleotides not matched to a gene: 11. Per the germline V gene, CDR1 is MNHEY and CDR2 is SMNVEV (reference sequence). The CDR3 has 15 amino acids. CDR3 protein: CASSRMGGGGETQYF. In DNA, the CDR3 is TGTGCCAGCAGTCGAATGGGGGGGGGAGGGGAGACCCAGTACTTC.

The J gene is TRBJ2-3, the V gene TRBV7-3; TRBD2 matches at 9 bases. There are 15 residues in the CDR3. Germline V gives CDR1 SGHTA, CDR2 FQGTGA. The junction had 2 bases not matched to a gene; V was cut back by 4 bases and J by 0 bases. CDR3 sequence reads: CASSSAGGSTDTQYF. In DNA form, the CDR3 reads TGTGCCAGCAGCTCCGCGGGGGGGAGCACAGATACGCAGTATTTT.

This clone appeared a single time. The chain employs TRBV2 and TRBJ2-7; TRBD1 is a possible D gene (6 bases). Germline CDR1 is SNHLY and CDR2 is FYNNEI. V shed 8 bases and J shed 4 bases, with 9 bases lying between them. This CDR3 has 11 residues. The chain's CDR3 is CASGDKYEQYF. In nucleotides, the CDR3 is TGTGCCAGCGGGGACAAATACGAGCAGTACTTC.

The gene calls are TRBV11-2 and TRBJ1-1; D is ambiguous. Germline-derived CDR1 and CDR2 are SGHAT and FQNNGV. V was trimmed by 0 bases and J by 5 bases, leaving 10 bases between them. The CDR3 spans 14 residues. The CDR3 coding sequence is TGTGCCAGCAGCTTAGACTCAAGAGGTACTGAAGCTTTCTTT. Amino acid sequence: CASSLDSRGTEAFF.